These T cell receptor beta chains were read from a single sample in a study of beta chain features in type 1 diabetes. Only in-frame clones appear in the TCRdb table, and some are missing; sequencing was by immunoSEQ multiplex PCR. The sample consists of around 240,000 clones, 68% of them appearing once. Sequenced input: naive CD4+ T cells from blood. Receptor source: a man aged 30 to 39 in good health. Both conserved end residues are part of each CDR3.

V: TRBV14; J: TRBJ1-1; CDR3: CASSRVPNTEAFF
V: TRBV7-2; J: TRBJ2-1; CDR3: CASSGGRASNEQFF
V: TRBV30; J: TRBJ2-3; CDR3: CGSGESDTQYF
V: TRBV7-9; J: TRBJ1-2; CDR3: CASSTHNGYTF
V: TRBV30; J: TRBJ1-5; CDR3: CAWSANSNQPQHF
V: TRBV5-4; J: TRBJ2-6; CDR3: CASRITGSGANVLTF
V: TRBV2; J: TRBJ1-5; CDR3: CASSGSAYSNQPQHF
V: TRBV5-1; J: TRBJ2-5; CDR3: CASREGVQETQYF
V: TRBV29-1; J: TRBJ2-5; CDR3: CSVDAIQGETQYF
V: TRBV2; J: TRBJ2-5; CDR3: CASIPLVQRGQETQYF
V: TRBV10-3; J: TRBJ2-1; CDR3: CAISGPNNEQFF
V: TRBV23-1; J: TRBJ2-7; CDR3: CASSHTIRRDSYEQYF
V: TRBV7-2; J: TRBJ2-3; CDR3: CASSLYRVADTQYF
V: TRBV6-1; J: TRBJ2-5; CDR3: CASSTSLRETQYF
V: TRBV4-1; J: TRBJ2-3; CDR3: CASSQDPGGRTDTQYF
V: TRBV30; J: TRBJ2-7; CDR3: CAWSWGSYEQYF
V: TRBV30; J: TRBJ1-1; CDR3: CAWSSPGQLNTEAFF
V: TRBV18; J: TRBJ2-3; CDR3: CASSPPGDTQYF
V: TRBV4-3; J: TRBJ2-7; CDR3: CASSLGGGNYEQYF
V: TRBV28; J: TRBJ2-5; CDR3: CASSFPGEAETQYF
V: TRBV25-1; J: TRBJ2-3; CDR3: CASSDPSGSSDTQYF
V: TRBV10-3; J: TRBJ2-7; CDR3: CAISGGGIPSYEQYF
V: TRBV5-1; J: TRBJ2-1; CDR3: CASSLAGQGSYNEQFF
V: TRBV14; J: TRBJ1-6; CDR3: CASPISPLHF
V: TRBV30; J: TRBJ2-3; CDR3: CAWSVAGSTDTQYF
V: TRBV5-4; J: TRBJ2-6; CDR3: CASSALGQGLRGANVLTF
V: TRBV29-1; J: TRBJ2-3; CDR3: CSAGWGTDTQYF
V: TRBV30; J: TRBJ1-2; CDR3: CAWSARQDGYTF
V: TRBV30; J: TRBJ1-1; CDR3: CAWRGSGTEAFF
V: TRBV13; J: TRBJ2-1; CDR3: CASSLGMNGRWANEQFF
V: TRBV2; J: TRBJ1-2; CDR3: CARQGENYGYTF
V: TRBV5-1; J: TRBJ2-5; CDR3: CATPPAQETQYF
V: TRBV6-5; J: TRBJ2-1; CDR3: CATDRGNEQFF
V: TRBV6-1; J: TRBJ2-2; CDR3: CASETTRLNTGELFF
V: TRBV30; J: TRBJ1-1; CDR3: CAWVPASRVRGVTEAFF
V: TRBV4-1; J: TRBJ2-5; CDR3: CASSQQLAGQETQYF
V: TRBV29-1; J: TRBJ2-2; CDR3: CSVLPLGFNTGELFF
V: TRBV14; J: TRBJ1-1; CDR3: CASSVGLLAEAFF
V: TRBV13; J: TRBJ1-4; CDR3: CASSSGGRSEKLFF
V: TRBV29-1; J: TRBJ1-1; CDR3: CSVDPGPMNTEAFF
V: TRBV30; J: TRBJ2-3; CDR3: CAWSRYRGSTDTQYF
V: TRBV30; J: TRBJ2-2; CDR3: CAWKDRGQNFAGELFF